The present T cell receptor beta chain was sequenced within a study of identical twins. The cDNA had a unique molecular identifier and a template-switch universal primer site. TCRdb independently ran MiXCR on the 5' RACE reads; one entry per CDR3 protein. The repertoire holds roughly 720,000 distinct CDR3 sequences, with roughly 20% as singletons. This clonotype was recorded a few times. Its antigen is still unknown. Study outcomes and limitations: In cord blood, abundant beta clonotypes had fewer insertions; memory showed no trend.

The sample was also linked to a second study, of T cells expressing NK-cell markers. As that study records: Four donors likewise had their CD3+CD56-NKG2C+ fraction led by these clonotypes.

Sequencing was carried out using PBMCs. This sequence was found in a woman aged 18-29 years in good health.

The CDR3 DNA follows: TGTGCCAGCAGCCACGGGACTGTCTCCTACGAGCAGTACTTC. This codes for CASSHGTVSYEQYF. V and J are TRBV3-1 and TRBJ2-7; possible D gene TRBD2, 6 bases. Per germline, CDR1 LGHDT and CDR2 YNNKEL (reference sequence). The CDR3 has 14 amino acids. Trimming cost V 3 bases and J 0 bases, with 9 bases left between them.